This entry features one TCR beta chain sequence. The CDR3 has 15 residues. Germline CDR1 is MGHRA and CDR2 is YSYEKL. Germline trimming cut 3 bases from V and 3 bases from J; bases unmatched to any gene: 6. The data were taken from a study of blood T cell repertoires in COVID-19. Study as a whole: Samples of COVID-19 (acute and convalescent) were obtained from the United States, Italy and Spain. Sources were T cells, B-cell-depleted T cells, or PBMCs; the material itself was cDNA or gDNA.

In the authors' methods: Reference gene primer amplification in the assay estimated nucleated cell counts. Clones were read by immunoSEQ multiplex PCR, and TCRdb kept only the in-frame ones, dropping some. The V and J calls and the clone size are those of that table, but D and trimming were determined from the DNA. In the table there are under 100,000 clones, roughly nine tenths of which are singletons. This rearrangement joins TRBV4-1 to TRBJ1-1, with 8 bases matching TRBD1. The TCR comes from a man aged 45-60 years with acute or convalescent COVID-19. Specimen: peripheral blood. Here the CDR3 reads CASSHGQGPHTEAFF. DNA for the CDR3: TGCGCCAGCAGCCATGGACAGGGCCCCCACACTGAAGCTTTCTTT.